Sequencing of this T cell receptor (beta chain) was carried out in a study of shared clonotypes between healthy human individuals. Whole-study findings and limits: Since donors were few, the genetic and exposure-history diversity represented was limited. Estimated clonotype richness was generally higher in naive than memory subsets.

CD8 memory comprised CD45RO+ plus CCR7-negative CD45RA+ TemRA cells. Trimming removed 1 base from V and 2 bases from J, with 6 bases in between. Looked up from germline, CDR1 is LNHNV and CDR2 is YYDKDF (reference sequence). The CDR3 is 14 amino acids. The method was immunoSEQ multiplex PCR; TCRdb's version includes in-frame clones alone and lacks a portion of them. The sample has over 75,000 clones, 60% to 75% seen once. Concerning this clone itself: Its matching antigen is unknown.

The sequenced material came from memory CD8+ T cells sorted from blood. Subset meaning: CD45RO+ cells pooled with CCR7-negative TemRA cells. The sequence derives from a man aged 25-40 years in good health. This chain connects TRBV15 to TRBJ1-5; D ambiguous. This CDR3 is CATSRGGGNQPQHF. CDR3 nucleotides: TGTGCCACCAGCAGAGGTGGTGGCAATCAGCCCCAGCATTTT. Together with reference TRBV15 and TRBJ1-5, the CDR3 gives the full variable domain: DAMVIQNPRYQVTQFGKPVTLSCSQTLNHNVMYWYQQKSSQAPKLLFHYYDKDFNNEADTPDNFQSRRPNTSFCFLDIRSPGLGDTAMYLCATSRGGGNQPQHFGDGTRLSIL.